These 3 T cell receptor beta chains were all obtained from the same sample, sequenced in a study of blood T cell repertoires in COVID-19. Only in-frame clones appear in the TCRdb table, and some are missing; sequencing was by immunoSEQ multiplex PCR. The sample lists over 300,000 clones, almost 85% occurring once. The sequenced material came from peripheral blood. The receptors originated from a human donor in a cohort sampled during active COVID-19.

The gene calls are TRBV27 and TRBJ2-2; 8 nucleotides agree with TRBD2. The germline CDR1 and CDR2 sequences are MNHEY and SMNVEV (reference sequence). The CDR3 runs 15 residues. J was trimmed by 3 bases and V by 3 bases; bases with no gene match: 3. Here the CDR3 DNA reads TGTGCCAGCAGTTTTACCGGGAGGGACACCGGGGAGCTGTTTTTT. Translated, it gives CASSFTGRDTGELFF.

V is TRBV5-1 and J is TRBJ1-2; D not resolved. This CDR3 region has 14 residues. Trimming shortened V by 2 bases and J by 2 bases, and 10 bases separated the two germline ends. Germline CDR1 is SGHRS and CDR2 is YFSETQ. The CDR3 bases are TGCGCCAGCAGCTTTGAGGGTGGCAACTATGGCTACACCTTC. It specifies CASSFEGGNYGYTF.

This chain links TRBV6-5 with TRBJ2-2; 8 positions match TRBD2. J was trimmed by 1 base and V by 8 bases; bases with no gene match: 3. The CDR3 loop spans 14 amino acids. From germline, CDR1 is MNHEY and CDR2 SVGAGI. In DNA, the CDR3 is TGTGCCAGCTTAGCGGGGAGGAACACCGGGGAGCTGTTTTTT. It codes for CASLAGRNTGELFF.